Listed below are T cell receptor beta chains from one sample, sequenced in a study of control samples from healthy donors and cancer patients. The method was immunoSEQ multiplex PCR; TCRdb's version includes in-frame clones alone and lacks a portion of them. The data contain roughly 30,000 clones, nearly 90% of them singletons. Sample: formalin-fixed, paraffin-embedded tissue. Receptor source: a female donor with melanoma. The CDR3 runs from the conserved cysteine through the conserved F or W. The D gene is left open where the match is weak. Some rows mark clone size as missing; the rest say once, few, many or name a class of expanded clone.

TRBJ1-1,.,TRBV29-1,.,CSVGTGNTEAFF,TGCAGCGTTGGGACGGGGAACACTGAAGCTTTCTTT
TRBJ1-6,once,TRBV6-1,.,CASSDSAKRSPLHF,TGTGCCAGCAGTGATAGCGCCAAGCGGTCACCCCTCCACTTT
TRBJ1-1,once,TRBV10-2,.,CASSTNTEAFF,TGCGCCAGCAGCACGAACACTGAAGCTTTCTTT
TRBJ1-2,.,TRBV19,TRBD1,CASSIAGTGIEGYTF,TGTGCCAGTAGTATAGCTGGGACAGGGATAGAGGGCTACACCTTC
TRBJ2-7,few,TRBV14,.,CASSQEVWGYEQYF,TGTGCCAGCAGCCAAGAGGTTTGGGGTTACGAGCAGTACTTC
TRBJ1-5,.,TRBV28,TRBD1,CASSERPGQDRQPQHF,TGTGCCAGCAGTGAGCGACCCGGACAGGACCGACAGCCCCAGCATTTT
TRBJ2-7,.,TRBV11-1,TRBD2,CASSFLAGASYEQYF,TGTGCCAGCAGTTTTCTAGCGGGAGCTTCCTACGAGCAGTACTTC
TRBJ1-4,.,TRBV6-4,.,CASSDSKGPDEDEKLFF,TGTGCCAGCAGTGACTCGAAGGGTCCAGATGAGGATGAAAAACTGTTTTTT
TRBJ1-5,few,TRBV5-8,.,CASSYDRNQPQHF,TGTGCCAGCAGTTATGACAGAAATCAGCCCCAGCATTTT
TRBJ2-1,.,TRBV29-1,TRBD2,CSVDSLSGRAQYNEQFF,TGCAGCGTTGATAGTCTTAGCGGGAGGGCCCAGTACAATGAGCAGTTCTTC
TRBJ2-7,.,TRBV10-3,TRBD2,CAISESTGTSGTYEQYF,TGTGCCATCAGTGAGTCGACTGGAACTAGCGGGACCTACGAGCAGTACTTC
TRBJ1-1,.,TRBV9,.,CASSTRPRGTEAFF,TGTGCCAGCAGCACCCGACCGAGGGGCACTGAAGCTTTCTTT
TRBJ1-2,.,TRBV5-5,.,CASSLRWEGGYTF,TGTGCCAGCAGCCTCCGGTGGGAGGGAGGCTACACCTTC
TRBJ2-5,once,TRBV4-3,.,CASSQNAGQGWETQYF,TGCGCCAGCAGCCAAAACGCGGGCCAAGGCTGGGAGACCCAGTACTTC
TRBJ2-7,.,TRBV24-1,.,CATSDSGDLSKQYF,TGTGCCACCAGTGATTCAGGGGACCTTTCGAAGCAGTACTTC
TRBJ2-1,.,TRBV12-2,.,CASRLRFNRRTSGKKGAQFF,TGTGCAAGTCGCTTGAGGTTCAATCGCAGGACTAGCGGGAAGAAAGGAGCTCAGTTCTTC
TRBJ1-6,.,TRBV6-5,.,CASSYLDRNSPLHF,TGTGCCAGCAGTTACCTGGACAGAAATTCACCCCTCCACTTT
TRBJ2-5,.,TRBV7-8,TRBD2,CASSWLAEPQETQYF,TGTGCCAGCAGCTGGCTAGCGGAGCCCCAAGAGACCCAGTACTTC
TRBJ2-3,once,TRBV30,TRBD2,CAWTKAGTDTQYF,TGTGCCTGGACCAAAGCGGGGACAGATACGCAGTATTTT
TRBJ1-2,.,TRBV29-1,.,CSVLGGSNYGYTF,TGCAGCGTCCTTGGGGGCTCTAACTATGGCTACACCTTC
TRBJ2-7,.,TRBV2,.,CASSEWYEQYF,TGTGCCAGCAGTGAATGGTACGAGCAGTACTTC
TRBJ2-3,.,TRBV6-1,.,CASSEGAYTDTQYF,TGTGCCAGCAGTGAAGGGGCCTACACAGATACGCAGTATTTT
TRBJ1-3,.,TRBV6-6,.,CASRIQGAGNTIYF,TGTGCCAGCAGGATACAGGGTGCAGGAAACACCATATATTTT
TRBJ1-5,once,TRBV6-6,.,CASSYVSQPQHF,TGTGCCAGCAGTTACGTCTCTCAGCCCCAGCATTTT
TRBJ2-2,.,TRBV5-1,.,CASSSGGRGTGELFF,TGCGCCAGCAGCTCCGGGGGCCGGGGAACCGGGGAGCTGTTTTTT
TRBJ2-7,.,TRBV7-8,TRBD2,CASSPPSGFAYEQYF,TGTGCCAGCAGCCCGCCTAGCGGATTTGCCTACGAGCAGTACTTC
TRBJ2-5,.,TRBV6-2/TRBV6-3,TRBD2,CASSPGRTSGRALQETQYF,TGTGCCAGCAGCCCTGGCCGGACTAGCGGGAGGGCCCTCCAAGAGACCCAGTACTTC
TRBJ1-3,once,TRBV9,.,CASSPRLSSGNTIYF,TGTGCCAGCAGCCCGCGACTGAGCTCTGGAAACACCATATATTTT
TRBJ2-3,.,TRBV18,.,CASSKGPDTQYF,TGTGCCAGCTCTAAGGGCCCAGATACGCAGTATTTT
TRBJ1-4,few,TRBV30,.,CAWSVYGVDEKLFF,TGTGCCTGGAGTGTATATGGGGTTGATGAAAAACTGTTTTTT
TRBJ1-1,.,TRBV19,.,CASSIVGRLNTEAFF,TGTGCCAGTAGTATAGTCGGACGTCTGAACACTGAAGCTTTCTTT
TRBJ2-3,.,TRBV4-2,.,CASSQVGHRDTQYF,TGTGCCAGCAGCCAAGTGGGACATCGAGATACGCAGTATTTT
TRBJ1-2,.,TRBV6-5,TRBD1,CASSYRDRVRGGYTF,TGTGCCAGCAGTTACAGGGACAGGGTTCGGGGCGGCTACACCTTC
TRBJ2-3,.,TRBV18,.,CASSPSRGSSSTDTQYF,TGTGCCAGCTCACCGTCCCGCGGAAGTTCTAGCACAGATACGCAGTATTTT
TRBJ2-1,.,TRBV11-3,.,CASSLKHNEQFF,TGTGCCAGCAGCTTAAAGCACAATGAGCAGTTCTTC
TRBJ2-1,.,TRBV6-5,TRBD2,CASSFTSGRFDNEQFF,TGTGCCAGCAGTTTTACTAGCGGGAGGTTCGACAATGAGCAGTTCTTC
TRBJ2-1,.,TRBV11-2,TRBD2,CASSLELAVYIDNEQFF,TGTGCCAGCAGCTTAGAGCTAGCGGTCTATATAGACAATGAGCAGTTCTTC
TRBJ2-5,.,TRBV18,TRBD1,CASSPPGQVIQETQYF,TGTGCCAGCTCACCTCCGGGACAGGTAATCCAAGAGACCCAGTACTTC
TRBJ2-3,.,TRBV7-9,TRBD2,CASSLVAGLARGTDTQYF,TGTGCCAGCAGCTTAGTCGCAGGACTAGCGAGGGGGACAGATACGCAGTATTTT
TRBJ1-6,.,TRBV5-1,TRBD1,CASSLPGTGSNSPLHF,TGCGCCAGCAGCTTACCCGGGACAGGGAGTAATTCACCCCTCCACTTT
TRBJ2-1,.,TRBV7-2,TRBD2,CASSLIRLAGAYNEQFF,TGTGCCAGCAGCTTAATTCGCCTAGCGGGAGCCTACAATGAGCAGTTCTTC
TRBJ2-2,.,TRBV7-2,TRBD1,CASSRGQGNTGELFF,TGTGCCAGCAGTCGAGGACAGGGTAACACCGGGGAGCTGTTTTTT
TRBJ2-7,.,TRBV5-4,TRBD2,CASSSVASGNYEQYF,TGTGCCAGCAGCTCCGTGGCTAGCGGGAACTACGAGCAGTACTTC
TRBJ2-1,.,TRBV6-5,TRBD1,CASSWDRGHNEQFF,TGTGCCAGCAGTTGGGACAGGGGGCACAATGAGCAGTTCTTC